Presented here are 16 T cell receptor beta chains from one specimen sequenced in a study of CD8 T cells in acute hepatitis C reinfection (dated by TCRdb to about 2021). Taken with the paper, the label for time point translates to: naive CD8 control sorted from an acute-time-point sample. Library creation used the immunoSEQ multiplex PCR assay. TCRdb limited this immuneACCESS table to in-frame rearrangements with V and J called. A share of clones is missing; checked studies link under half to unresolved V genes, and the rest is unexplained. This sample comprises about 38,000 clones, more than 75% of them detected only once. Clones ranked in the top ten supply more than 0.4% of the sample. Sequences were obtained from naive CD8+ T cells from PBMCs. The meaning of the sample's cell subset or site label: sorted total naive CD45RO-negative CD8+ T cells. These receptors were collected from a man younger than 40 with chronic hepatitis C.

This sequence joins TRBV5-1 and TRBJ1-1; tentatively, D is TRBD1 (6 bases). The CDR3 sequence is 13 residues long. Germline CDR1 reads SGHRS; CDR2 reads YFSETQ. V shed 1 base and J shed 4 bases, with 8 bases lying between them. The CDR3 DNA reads TGCGCCAGCAGCTTGAACAGGGCCACTGAAGCTTTCTTT. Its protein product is CASSLNRATEAFF.

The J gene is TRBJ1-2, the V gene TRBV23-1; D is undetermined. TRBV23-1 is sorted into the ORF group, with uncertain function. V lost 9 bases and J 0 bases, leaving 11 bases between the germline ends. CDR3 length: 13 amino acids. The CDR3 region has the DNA TGCGCCAGTAACAACGGGGCTAACTATGGCTACACCTTC. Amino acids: CASNNGANYGYTF.

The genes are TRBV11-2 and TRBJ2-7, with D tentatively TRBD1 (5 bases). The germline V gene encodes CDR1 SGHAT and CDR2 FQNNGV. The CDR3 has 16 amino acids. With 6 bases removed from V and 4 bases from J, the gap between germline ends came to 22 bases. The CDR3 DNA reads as TGTGCCAGCAGAGGACAACTTTTCTCCGATCCATACGAGCAGTACTTC. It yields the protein CASRGQLFSDPYEQYF.

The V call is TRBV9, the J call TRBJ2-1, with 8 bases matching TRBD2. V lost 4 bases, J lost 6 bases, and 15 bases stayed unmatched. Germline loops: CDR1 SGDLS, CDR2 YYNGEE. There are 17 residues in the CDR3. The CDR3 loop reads CASSTSPLAGGTNEQFF. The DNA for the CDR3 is TGTGCCAGCAGCACCTCCCCTCTGGCGGGAGGAACCAATGAGCAGTTCTTC.

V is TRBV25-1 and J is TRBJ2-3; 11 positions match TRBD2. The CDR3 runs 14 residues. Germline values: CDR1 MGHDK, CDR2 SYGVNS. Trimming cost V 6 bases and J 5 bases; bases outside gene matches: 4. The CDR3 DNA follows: TGTGCCAGCAGACTAGCGGGAGATATAGATACGCAGTATTTT. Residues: CASRLAGDIDTQYF.

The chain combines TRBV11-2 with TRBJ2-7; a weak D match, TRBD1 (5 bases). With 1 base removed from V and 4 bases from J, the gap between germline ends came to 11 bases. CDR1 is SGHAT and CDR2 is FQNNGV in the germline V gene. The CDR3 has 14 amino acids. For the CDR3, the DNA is TGTGCCAGCAGCTTAGGGCAGGGTATGTACGAGCAGTACTTC. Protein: CASSLGQGMYEQYF.

The DNA of the CDR3 is TGTGCCAGCAGCGTAGCCTCAGGGTTCGAGCAGTACTTC. The encoded protein is CASSVASGFEQYF. The rearrangement joins TRBV9 to TRBJ2-7, with D possibly TRBD1 on 5 matching bases. Per the germline V gene, CDR1 is SGDLS and CDR2 is YYNGEE. V was pared by 0 bases and J by 6 bases, with 10 bases between. The CDR3 runs 13 residues. Supplemented by reference TRBV9 and TRBJ2-7, the full variable domain reads DSGVTQTPKHLITATGQRVTLRCSPRSGDLSVYWYQQSLDQGLQFLIQYYNGEERAKGNILERFSAQQFPDLHSELNLSSLELGDSALYFCASSVASGFEQYFGPGTRLTVT.

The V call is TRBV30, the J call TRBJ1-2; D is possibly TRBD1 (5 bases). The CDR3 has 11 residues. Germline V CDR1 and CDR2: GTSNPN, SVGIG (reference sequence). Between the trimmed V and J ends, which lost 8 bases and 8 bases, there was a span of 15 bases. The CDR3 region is CAGPGRGGYTF. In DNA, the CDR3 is TGTGCCGGACCAGGGAGAGGAGGCTACACCTTC.

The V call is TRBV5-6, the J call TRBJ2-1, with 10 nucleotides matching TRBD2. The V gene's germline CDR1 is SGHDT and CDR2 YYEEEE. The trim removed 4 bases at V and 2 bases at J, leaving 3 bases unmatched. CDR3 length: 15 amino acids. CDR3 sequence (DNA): TGTGCCAGCAGCGGGAGCGGGAGGGCCTACAATGAGCAGTTCTTC. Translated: CASSGSGRAYNEQFF.

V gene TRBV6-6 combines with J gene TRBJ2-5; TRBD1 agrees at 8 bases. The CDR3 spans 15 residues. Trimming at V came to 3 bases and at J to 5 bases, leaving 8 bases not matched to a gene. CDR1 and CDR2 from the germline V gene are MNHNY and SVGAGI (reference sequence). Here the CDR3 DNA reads TGTGCCAGCAGTTATTTGGACAGGGCTAACGAGACCCAGTACTTC. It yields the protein CASSYLDRANETQYF.

This chain's CDR3 is CSVEDHQTGTDTQYF. In nucleotides, the CDR3 is TGCAGCGTTGAAGATCACCAGACTGGCACAGATACGCAGTATTTT. The chain recombines TRBV29-1 with TRBJ2-3; D unclear. V was shortened by 0 bases and J by 1 base, with 11 bases between the two germline ends. The germline V gene encodes CDR1 SQVTM and CDR2 ANQGSEA. The CDR3 has 15 residues.

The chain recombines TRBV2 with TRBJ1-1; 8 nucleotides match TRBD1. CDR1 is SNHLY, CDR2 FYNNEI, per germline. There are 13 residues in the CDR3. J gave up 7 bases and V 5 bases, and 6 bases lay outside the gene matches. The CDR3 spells CASSSQGANEAFF. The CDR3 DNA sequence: TGTGCCAGCAGTTCCCAGGGGGCGAATGAAGCTTTCTTT. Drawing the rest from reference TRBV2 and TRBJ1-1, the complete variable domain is EPEVTQTPSHQVTQMGQEVILRCVPISNHLYFYWYRQILGQKVEFLVSFYNNEISEKSEIFDDQFSVERPDGSNFTLKIRSTKLEDSAMYFCASSSQGANEAFFGQGTRLTVV.

The CDR3 is CASSVAIRYSNTGELFF. CDR3 coding DNA: TGTGCCAGCAGCGTAGCAATCCGGTACTCGAACACCGGGGAGCTGTTTTTT. The chain joins TRBV9 to TRBJ2-2; D is unresolved. This CDR3 is built from 17 residues. Germline-derived CDR1 and CDR2 are SGDLS and YYNGEE. Trimming cost V 0 bases and J 0 bases, with 12 bases left between them.

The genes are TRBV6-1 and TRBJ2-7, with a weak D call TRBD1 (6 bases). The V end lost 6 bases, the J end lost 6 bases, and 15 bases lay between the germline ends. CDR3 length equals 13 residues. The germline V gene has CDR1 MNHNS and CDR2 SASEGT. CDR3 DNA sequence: TGTGCCAGCAGCTATACGACAGGCCCCGAGCAGTACTTC. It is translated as CASSYTTGPEQYF.

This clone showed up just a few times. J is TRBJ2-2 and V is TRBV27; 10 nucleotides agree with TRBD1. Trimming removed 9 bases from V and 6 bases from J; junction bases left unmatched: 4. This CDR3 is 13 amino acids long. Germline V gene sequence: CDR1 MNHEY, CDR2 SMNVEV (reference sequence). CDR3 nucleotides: TGTGCCAGTAGACAGGGGGCGTCCGGGGAGCTGTTTTTT. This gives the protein CASRQGASGELFF.

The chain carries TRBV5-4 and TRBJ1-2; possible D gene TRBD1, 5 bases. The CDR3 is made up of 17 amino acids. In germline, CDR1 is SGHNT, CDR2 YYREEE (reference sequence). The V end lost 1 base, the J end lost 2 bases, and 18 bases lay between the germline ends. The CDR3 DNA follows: TGTGCCAGCAGCTTGTGGGGGGGGATCGGCCCAAACTATGGCTACACCTTC. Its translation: CASSLWGGIGPNYGYTF.